The clone carrying this TCR beta chain was found once. Its specificity is unknown. Profiled with immunoSEQ multiplex PCR; TCRdb holds only in-frame clones, not every one. The data show over 70,000 clones, with around 80% seen just once and approximately 25% held by the top ten. The data belong to a study of T cell responses to AZD1222 COVID-19 vaccine. Study results and caveats: Seropositivity was recorded at baseline in only five to seven AZD1222 recipients.

The CDR3 is 14 amino acids. Germline V CDR1 and CDR2: ENHRY, SYGVKD. Trimming took 0 bases from V and 5 from J, leaving 10 bases between them. The sample here was peripheral blood, taken 28 days after the second dose of the MenACWY control vaccine. The V call is TRBV10-3, the J call TRBJ2-5, with D maybe TRBD2 (5 bases). The receptor comes from an adult who received the MenACWY meningococcal vaccine as a control. CDR3 residues: CAISESREAETQYF. CDR3 bases: TGTGCCATCAGTGAGTCTCGGGAAGCGGAGACCCAGTACTTC.